This TCR beta chain was sequenced during a study of blood T cells in healthy people across ages. About the study: In model experiments, template switching was able to capture about one barcoded beta molecule for every two T cells that were present.

Only a few counts were recorded for this clonotype. PCR was performed a second time for about 7 to 12 cycles using a sample-barcoded 5' primer and a J-beta primer mix. The template-switch adaptor, which had 12 random nucleotides, put a tag on each cDNA molecule. TCRdb redid the calling of the 5' RACE reads with MiXCR, one entry per CDR3 protein. Among about 1,000,000 distinct CDR3 sequences, around 45% were seen once, and the ten largest hold over 15%. The study drew donors from healthy Caucasian individuals in Russia aged about 6 to 90. Isolation per sample recovered at least 7 million PBMCs. Sequences were obtained from blood. This receptor was identified in a woman aged 60-70 years in good health.

CDR3 sequence: CASSPRYGGTETQYF. The DNA of the CDR3 is TGTGCCAGCAGCCCCCGTTATGGCGGGACTGAGACCCAGTACTTC. V gene TRBV3-1 combines with J gene TRBJ2-5; perhaps TRBD2 as D (6 bases). Germline assignment: CDR1 LGHDT and CDR2 YNNKEL (reference sequence). The CDR3 loop spans 15 amino acids. Trimming shortened V by 4 bases and J by 5 bases, and 17 bases separated the two germline ends.